The 28 T cell receptor beta chains reported below all come from one sample, sequenced in a study of CD8+CD57+ T cells in acquired aplastic anemia. The authors sequenced patients whose flow cytometry had shown CD8+CD57+ cell expansion. The use of genomic DNA as template underpinned the TCR beta VDJ and CDR3 profiling. TCRdb re-called the reads through MiXCR, storing one row per CDR3 protein. Here the sample spans around 290,000 distinct CDR3 sequences, roughly 53% being singletons. The sequencing sample was made of sorted CD4+, CD8+, or CD8+CD57+ T cells (not recorded which) from PBMCs. These receptors were taken from a human donor with aplastic anemia.

This clonotype was seen a few times. The V and J genes are TRBV7-8 and TRBJ1-2; maybe TRBD1 (5 bases). Trimming removed 2 bases from V and 2 bases from J, with 9 bases in between. This CDR3 region has 14 residues. Germline V gives CDR1 SGHVS, CDR2 FQNEAQ. The CDR3 coding sequence is TGTGCCAGCAGCTTAAGAGACAGAAACTATGGCTACACCTTC. The encoded protein is CASSLRDRNYGYTF.

The chain is built from TRBV7-6 and TRBJ2-2; 13 bases are shared with TRBD2. V was pared by 4 bases and J by 7 bases, with 3 bases of the junction left unmatched. CDR3 length equals 15 residues. Germline CDR1 reads SGHVS; CDR2 reads FNYEAQ. CDR3 nucleotide sequence: TGTGCCAGCAGCTGGACTAGCGGGGGTATCGGGGAGCTGTTTTTT. Amino acid sequence: CASSWTSGGIGELFF.

The chain uses TRBV7-9 and TRBJ2-3; D unclear. The V gene's germline CDR1 is SEHNR and CDR2 FQNEAQ (reference sequence). V lost 0 bases, J lost 0 bases, and 13 bases lay in between. The CDR3 runs 17 residues. As DNA, the CDR3 is TGTGCCAGCAGCTTAGCGTCAGTGGGGTCTAGCACAGATACGCAGTATTTT. It specifies CASSLASVGSSTDTQYF.

This clonotype was observed at least ten times. The chain carries TRBV2 and TRBJ1-1; D is undetermined. This CDR3 comprises 11 residues. CDR1 and CDR2 (germline): SNHLY, FYNNEI. Trimming took off 11 bases at V and 0 bases at J, with 7 bases between the two ends. The CDR3 loop is CAGTLNTEAFF. Here the CDR3 DNA reads TGTGCCGGAACACTGAACACTGAAGCTTTCTTT.

The V call is TRBV24-1, the J call TRBJ1-1; TRBD1 matches at 10 bases. The CDR3 spans 15 residues. The V gene's germline CDR1 is KGHDR and CDR2 SFDVKD. With V trimmed by 3 bases and J by 7 bases, 7 bases remained unmatched. CDR3 sequence (DNA): TGTGCCACCAGTGATCCCGGGACAGGGGTAAATGAAGCTTTCTTT. Protein sequence: CATSDPGTGVNEAFF.

The V call is TRBV4-3, the J call TRBJ1-1; D remains unclear. The germline V gene encodes CDR1 LGHNA and CDR2 YSLEER. The CDR3 totals 15 residues. V was cut by 1 base and J by 3 bases, with 12 bases left in between. This CDR3 is CASSQGVLGHTEAFF. The CDR3 DNA sequence: TGCGCCAGCAGCCAAGGAGTTCTGGGTCACACTGAAGCTTTCTTT.

This clonotype was detected only a few times. V and J are TRBV20-1 and TRBJ2-5; D gene ambiguous. Trimming took off 0 bases at V and 4 bases at J, with 12 bases between the two ends. Germline-derived CDR1 and CDR2 are DFQATT and SNEGSKA (reference sequence). This CDR3 has 14 amino acids. The CDR3 nucleotides read TGCAGTGCTAGAGATGTGGCTTTTCGAGAGACCCAGTACTTC. Residues: CSARDVAFRETQYF.

This clonotype has more than one count but fewer than ten. The chain recombines TRBV7-6 with TRBJ2-3; D not certain. The CDR3 is 16 residues long. V lost 0 bases, J lost 5 bases, and 15 bases lay in between. CDR1 and CDR2 (germline): SGHVS, FNYEAQ. The CDR3 DNA is TGTGCCAGCAGCTTAGCGGACGGCAGAACCCGAGATACGCAGTATTTT. It codes for CASSLADGRTRDTQYF.

This clonotype has just one count. The chain carries TRBV7-3 and TRBJ2-5; D is uncertain. CDR3 length equals 13 residues. V lost 2 bases and J 4 bases, leaving 8 bases between the germline ends. The germline V gene has CDR1 SGHTA and CDR2 FQGTGA. This chain's CDR3 is CASSLFVGETQYF. CDR3 coding DNA: TGTGCCAGCAGCTTATTCGTGGGAGAGACCCAGTACTTC.

At least ten counts were recorded for this clonotype. The CDR3 reads CASRGDRENSPLHF. CDR3 nucleotide sequence: TGTGCCAGCAGGGGGGACAGGGAGAATTCACCCCTCCACTTT. The chain has TRBV12-3 or TRBV12-4 and TRBJ1-6; TRBD1 aligns across 9 bases. The CDR3 consists of 14 residues. Trimming cost V 6 bases and J 7 bases; bases outside gene matches: 4.

This clonotype was counted at least ten times. The V gene is TRBV4-1, the J gene TRBJ1-3; the D is unclear. This CDR3 has 16 amino acids. CDR1 is MGHRA and CDR2 is YSYEKL in the germline V gene. Trimming took 1 base from V and 0 from J, leaving 10 bases between them. CDR3 protein: CASSQGISFSGNTIYF. In DNA form, the CDR3 reads TGCGCCAGCAGCCAAGGGATTTCTTTCTCTGGAAACACCATATATTTT.

At least ten counts were recorded for this clonotype. The chain has TRBV20-1 and TRBJ2-1; 9 positions match TRBD2. Germline lookup yields CDR1 DFQATT and CDR2 SNEGSKA (reference sequence). J lost 4 bases, V lost 7 bases, and 14 bases had no gene match. The CDR3 contains 16 residues. The CDR3 loop reads CSGLTYSGREYNEQFF. The CDR3 DNA reads as TGCAGTGGTCTAACCTATAGCGGGAGAGAATACAATGAGCAGTTCTTC.

This clonotype was seen many times. The chain recombines TRBV6-7 with TRBJ1-3; D unresolved. TRBV6-7 is flagged as an ORF with uncertain function. Trimming pared 7 bases from V and 0 bases from J, leaving 13 bases between. The CDR3 has 15 residues. Here the CDR3 DNA reads TGTGCCAGCACCGTGGAACCCTCCTCTGGAAACACCATATATTTT. It translates to CASTVEPSSGNTIYF.

The genes are TRBV20-1 and TRBJ1-1, with D possibly TRBD1 on 6 matching bases. The ends were cut back, 5 bases at V and 0 bases at J, with 13 bases in the middle. This CDR3 spans 14 amino acids. Germline CDR1 DFQATT, CDR2 SNEGSKA (reference sequence). CDR3 amino acids: CSASQGKVNTEAFF. The CDR3 DNA sequence: TGCAGTGCTTCTCAGGGGAAGGTGAACACTGAAGCTTTCTTT.

This clonotype was seen just once. The CDR3 nucleotides read TGTGCCAGCAGCCTACAAGGACAGGGGGTGGCCGGGGAGCTGTTTTTT. It translates to CASSLQGQGVAGELFF. The chain links TRBV2 to TRBJ2-2, with 10 bases fitting TRBD1. This CDR3 has 16 residues. With 6 bases clipped from V and 6 bases from J, the junction kept 10 bases outside the gene matches. Looked up from germline, CDR1 is SNHLY and CDR2 is FYNNEI.

Only a few counts were recorded for this clonotype. V gene TRBV10-3 combines with J gene TRBJ1-6, with a tentative D call TRBD1 (5 bases). V was clipped by 11 bases and J by 6 bases, with 17 bases between them. The germline gives CDR1 ENHRY, CDR2 SYGVKD. The CDR3 loop spans 14 amino acids. The CDR3 is CAGWGGERNSPLHF. The CDR3 DNA reads as TGTGCCGGCTGGGGGGGAGAACGTAATTCACCCCTCCACTTT.

This clonotype occurred many times. The chain is built from TRBV6-1 and TRBJ1-5; 9 bases map to TRBD1. CDR3 size: 15 residues. Germline values: CDR1 MNHNS, CDR2 SASEGT. J lost 3 bases, V lost 4 bases, and 4 bases had no gene match. Here the CDR3 DNA reads TGTGCCAGCAGTGGGGGACAGGGCTCCAATCAGCCCCAGCATTTT. This codes for CASSGGQGSNQPQHF.

Only one count was recorded for this clonotype. CDR3 in DNA: TGCAGTACTACCTCCGGGGGTACCAATGAGCAGTTCTTC. Its translation: CSTTSGGTNEQFF. The chain uses TRBV20-1 and TRBJ2-1; maybe TRBD2 (6 bases). CDR1 is DFQATT and CDR2 is SNEGSKA in the germline V gene (reference sequence). V gave up 8 bases and J gave up 6 bases, with 17 bases separating them. The CDR3 totals 13 residues.

This clonotype was picked up many times. Possible read error: a much larger clone is one base away. The CDR3 DNA follows: TGTGCCAGCAGCTTCCACAGAGACAGCCCCTACAATGAGCAGTTCTTC. Amino acid sequence: CASSFHRDSPYNEQFF. This chain uses TRBV7-2 with TRBJ2-1; TRBD1 might be the D (5 bases). V lost 3 bases, J lost 2 bases, and 14 bases lay in between. Germline V gives CDR1 SGHTA, CDR2 FQGNSA. The CDR3 totals 16 residues.

This chain uses TRBV5-6 with TRBJ1-2, with 7 nucleotides matching TRBD1. This CDR3 comprises 13 residues. The germline V gene encodes CDR1 SGHDT and CDR2 YYEEEE. The V and J ends lost 0 bases and 6 bases, in that order; junction bases with no gene match: 2. CDR3 nucleotide sequence: TGTGCCAGCAGCTTGGTAGACAGGGATGGCTACACCTTC. The encoded protein is CASSLVDRDGYTF.

The chain couples TRBV29-1 to TRBJ2-1; TRBD1 aligns across 9 bases. The CDR3 has 14 amino acids. Looked up from germline, CDR1 is SQVTM and CDR2 is ANQGSEA. The V gene end was trimmed by 6 bases and the J gene end by 6 bases; junction bases not matched to a gene: 9. CDR3 residues: CSVDGQGFFNEQFF. In DNA form, the CDR3 reads TGCAGCGTCGATGGACAGGGGTTTTTCAATGAGCAGTTCTTC.

The rearrangement joins TRBV4-3 to TRBJ1-1; D is ambiguous. V was cut by 1 base and J by 3 bases, with 9 bases left in between. Germline V gives CDR1 LGHNA, CDR2 YSLEER. The CDR3 loop spans 14 amino acids. CDR3 nucleotide sequence: TGCGCCAGCAGCCAAGGGGTGAGGGACACTGAAGCTTTCTTT. Amino acids: CASSQGVRDTEAFF.

This chain uses TRBV7-9 with TRBJ1-6; 9 nucleotides align to TRBD1. Trimming cost V 5 bases and J 6 bases; bases outside gene matches: 5. The CDR3 length is 15 residues. Per germline, CDR1 SEHNR and CDR2 FQNEAQ (reference sequence). The CDR3 loop reads CASSSHRGPNSPLHF. The CDR3 nucleotides read TGTGCCAGCAGCAGCCACAGGGGGCCTAATTCACCCCTCCACTTT.

The sample holds many counts of this clonotype. This chain links TRBV9 with TRBJ1-6; 9 bases align to TRBD1. The CDR3 extends over 17 amino acids. Germline trimming cut 4 bases from V and 12 bases from J; bases unmatched to any gene: 17. The germline V gene encodes CDR1 SGDLS and CDR2 YYNGEE. The CDR3 DNA reads as TGTGCCAGCAGCACTGTCGGGGACAGGGCCAGAGGCGTACCCCTCCACTTT. It translates to CASSTVGDRARGVPLHF. The full variable domain, completed using reference TRBV9 and TRBJ1-6, is DSGVTQTPKHLITATGQRVTLRCSPRSGDLSVYWYQQSLDQGLQFLIQYYNGEERAKGNILERFSAQQFPDLHSELNLSSLELGDSALYFCASSTVGDRARGVPLHFGNGTRLTVT.

The table lists this clonotype with a count of one. At one boundary the junction diverges from the germline segment, which might be a read error. The chain employs TRBV20-1 and TRBJ1-5; 12 bases are a match to TRBD2. The tail of the sequence fits TRBJ2-3 better, so the J call may be wrong. Germline lookup yields CDR1 DFQATT and CDR2 SNEGSKA (reference sequence). The CDR3 is 14 residues long. The CDR3 DNA follows: TGCAGTGCTTTACTAGCGGGAGGACGAGATGCGCAGTATTTT. It specifies CSALLAGGRDAQYF.

The V call is TRBV7-6, the J call TRBJ2-1; D unresolved. Germline CDR1 and CDR2: SGHVS and FNYEAQ. The CDR3 spans 14 residues. Trimming cost V 5 bases and J 5 bases, with 13 bases left between them. The CDR3 DNA reads as TGTGCCAGCAGCCCGAGTTGGCGGAACAATGAGCAGTTCTTC. Protein: CASSPSWRNNEQFF.

This clonotype appeared a single time. V and J are TRBV4-3 and TRBJ2-7; TRBD1 is a possible D gene (5 bases). Trimming removed 0 bases from V and 6 bases from J, with 24 bases in between. This CDR3 region has 18 residues. The germline CDR1 and CDR2 sequences are LGHNA and YSLEER. CDR3 sequence reads: CASSQEWPGNLSAFEQYF. The CDR3 DNA reads TGCGCCAGCAGCCAAGAGTGGCCAGGGAATCTCTCGGCATTCGAGCAGTACTTC.

The chain employs TRBV20-1 and TRBJ2-7; 10 bases are a match to TRBD1. Losses at the gene ends were 6 bases for V and 6 bases for J; bases not matched to a gene: 11. The length of the CDR3 is 14 residues. Germline CDR1 is DFQATT and CDR2 is SNEGSKA (reference sequence). The CDR3 sequence: CSAPRTGGGSEQYF. CDR3 coding DNA: TGCAGTGCCCCCCGGACAGGGGGGGGAAGCGAGCAGTACTTC.